The source of this TCR beta chain is a study of blood T cell repertoires in COVID-19. In the source study's methods: Scientists estimated how many nucleated cells there were by amplifying reference gene primers. TCRdb's copy holds only in-frame clones and misses some; the assay was immunoSEQ multiplex PCR. D and trimming were read from the DNA, whereas the V and J calls and clone size are those reported in that table. The data contain some 350,000 clones, roughly 90% of them singletons. J lost 5 bases, V lost 6 bases, and 4 bases had no gene match. There are 14 residues in the CDR3. CDR1 and CDR2 from the germline V gene are KGHSH and LQKENI.

The chain uses TRBV18 and TRBJ1-4; 9 bases are shared with TRBD1. The sequencing sample was made of peripheral blood. The sequence was obtained from a man younger than 35 with active or convalescent COVID-19. The CDR3 spells CASSWTGENEKLFF. In DNA form, the CDR3 reads TGTGCCAGCTCCTGGACAGGGGAAAATGAAAAACTGTTTTTT.